This T cell receptor beta chain was sequenced in a study of T cell repertoires in cytomegalovirus infection. Study at large: Indications of both CMV infection and matching HLA type were provided by public TCR beta signatures. Study-wide points: HLA-C-restricted, CMV-specific TCR beta clonotypes were dominant ex vivo. Individuals carrying CMV plus the relevant HLA were identified by cumulative frequency of public TCR beta families.

TCRdb re-called the reads through MiXCR, storing one row per CDR3 protein. Of about 310,000 distinct CDR3 sequences listed, about 8.8% are singletons. The CDR3 extends over 13 amino acids. V shed 6 bases, J shed 1 base, and the junction held 3 bases outside the gene matches. The germline V gene encodes CDR1 SQVTM and CDR2 ANQGSEA. This clonotype was picked up a small number of times. The antigen is undetermined. The TCR sequence derives from a human donor in good health (CMV status not recorded). Some clones in this sample may be carry-over from other donors' samples. V and J are TRBV29-1 and TRBJ2-5, with 9 bases that match TRBD1. Material for sequencing was PBMCs. CDR3 bases: TGCAGCGTACGGACAGGGGCCCAAGAGACCCAGTACTTC. Its protein product is CSVRTGAQETQYF.